This T cell receptor beta chain was identified in a study of blood T cell repertoires in COVID-19. Recruited during active infection, patients (from Seattle) were subsequently followed longitudinally. The germline V gene has CDR1 SGHRS and CDR2 YFSETQ. The CDR3 loop spans 14 amino acids. V lost 4 bases, J lost 3 bases, and 5 bases stayed unmatched. Profiling relied on immunoSEQ multiplex PCR, and the TCRdb table lists in-frame clones only, not all of them. The sample includes 410,000 or so clones, about 89% of them seen just once. This chain uses TRBV5-1 with TRBJ2-7; 9 nucleotides match TRBD1. This receptor was taken from a woman between 35 and 50 years old with COVID-19, enrolled during active disease. Sequencing was carried out using peripheral blood. This CDR3 is CASSPGTGLYEQYF. The CDR3 coding sequence is TGCGCCAGCAGCCCCGGGACAGGGCTCTACGAGCAGTACTTC.